The rows below give T cell receptor beta chains drawn from one sample of a study of control samples from healthy donors and cancer patients. Libraries were prepared by immunoSEQ multiplex PCR; TCRdb keeps only in-frame clonotypes and omits some of them. The data hold roughly 150,000 clones, with 80% to 90% observed a single time. Specimen: blood. Every receptor here comes from a man aged 18 to 29 in good health. CDR3s include the opening cysteine and the closing phenylalanine or tryptophan. The D gene is left open where the match is weak. Some rows mark clone size as missing; the rest say once, few, many or name a class of expanded clone.

V,D,size,J,DNA,CDR3
TRBV6-2/TRBV6-3,.,.,TRBJ1-1,TGTGCCAGCAGTGGTCCTCTCGGCCATGGAGCTTTCTTT,CASSGPLGHGAFF
TRBV5-5,.,.,TRBJ1-4,TGTGCCAGCAGCTTGGGGAGGTGGGATGAAAAACTGTTTTTT,CASSLGRWDEKLFF
TRBV19,.,.,TRBJ1-6,TGTGCCAGTAGTATTGGAGGCTATTCACCCCTCCACTTT,CASSIGGYSPLHF
TRBV29-1,.,.,TRBJ1-2,TGCAGCGTTGAGCACAGGCTAAACTATGGCTACACCTTC,CSVEHRLNYGYTF
TRBV7-2,TRBD1,.,TRBJ2-7,TGTGCCAGCAGCTTACCTAGGACAGGGGTCCAAAGCTACGAGCAGTACTTC,CASSLPRTGVQSYEQYF
TRBV5-3,.,few,TRBJ2-1,TGTGCCAGAAGCTTGTACGCCCCCCGGTGGAGTGAGCAGTTCTTC,CARSLYAPRWSEQFF
TRBV5-1,.,.,TRBJ2-1,TGCGCCAGCAGCTTGGTATCGGACAGCAATGAGCAGTTCTTC,CASSLVSDSNEQFF
TRBV15,.,.,TRBJ1-3,TGTGCCACCAAATCCTCCGTTAATACTGGAAACACCATATATTTT,CATKSSVNTGNTIYF
TRBV28,TRBD1,.,TRBJ1-4,TGTGCCAGCAGTCACCCTCCTGACAGGGTGGAACTGTTTTTT,CASSHPPDRVELFF
TRBV5-4,.,.,TRBJ1-6,TGTGCCAGCAGCTTACGAGGGGGGAATTCACCCCTCCACTTT,CASSLRGGNSPLHF
TRBV5-4,.,.,TRBJ2-7,TGTGCCAGCAGCGCACGGGGGGCGATTTACGAGCAGTACTTC,CASSARGAIYEQYF
TRBV2,.,.,TRBJ1-2,TGTGCCGGGAAAGCGGCGTTCTTCTATGGCTACACCTTC,CAGKAAFFYGYTF
TRBV15,.,.,TRBJ1-2,TGTGCCACCAGCACCACAGGGAAAGATGGCTACACCTTC,CATSTTGKDGYTF
TRBV20-1,.,.,TRBJ1-2,TGCAGTGCTAACAGGGCGGGTGGCTACACCTTC,CSANRAGGYTF
TRBV15,.,.,TRBJ1-6,TGTGCCACCAGCAGAGATCATAATTCACCCCTCCACTTT,CATSRDHNSPLHF
TRBV6-5,TRBD1,.,TRBJ2-7,TGTGCCAGCAGTTATAGCCGACAGGGCTTGGGGGAGCAGTACTTC,CASSYSRQGLGEQYF
TRBV19,TRBD1,.,TRBJ2-3,TGTGCCAGTAGTTATGGGACAGGATCCGATACGCAGTATTTT,CASSYGTGSDTQYF
TRBV4-3,.,once,TRBJ1-1,TGCGCCAGCCCGGGCAGCAGGGAAAGGGCAGCTGAAGCTTTCTTT,CASPGSRERAAEAFF
TRBV25-1,TRBD2,.,TRBJ2-5,TGTGCCAGCAGTGAAGCCAGCGGGGGAACTGGGTACCAAGAGACCCAGTACTTC,CASSEASGGTGYQETQYF
TRBV6-2/TRBV6-3,.,few,TRBJ1-6,TGTGCCAGCAGTCCCCGCGGGGGTAGGGGACCCCTCCACTTT,CASSPRGGRGPLHF
TRBV10-1,TRBD1,.,TRBJ2-7,TGCGCCAGCAGGGAGGCCGGGACAGGGCGCTACGAGCAGTACTTC,CASREAGTGRYEQYF
TRBV6-5,TRBD2,.,TRBJ2-3,TGTGCCAGCAGTTACCACACAGCGGGGGGGCAATGGCAGTATTTT,CASSYHTAGGQWQYF
TRBV2,.,.,TRBJ2-1,TGTGCCAGCAGTGAATGGAAAACACCGGGTAATGAGCAGTTCTTC,CASSEWKTPGNEQFF
TRBV30,.,.,TRBJ2-5,TGTGCCTGGAGTCCTCCACTGGGGACCCAGTACTTC,CAWSPPLGTQYF
TRBV7-9,.,.,TRBJ1-1,TGTGCCAGCAGCTTCGGGGGGCAGACTGAAGCTTTCTTT,CASSFGGQTEAFF
TRBV30,TRBD1,.,TRBJ2-7,TGTGCCTGGCATTCCGGGACAGGCCCCTCGGTGCAGTACTTC,CAWHSGTGPSVQYF
TRBV6-6,.,.,TRBJ1-1,TGTGCCAGCAGTCAACAGGGCCGCCCGGGGGCGAACACTGAAGCTTTCTTT,CASSQQGRPGANTEAFF
TRBV4-2,TRBD2,.,TRBJ2-7,TGTGCCAGCAGCCAAGCGGGGGGAACCGACTCCTACGAGCAGTACTTC,CASSQAGGTDSYEQYF
TRBV10-3,.,.,TRBJ1-1,TGTGCCATCAGTGCCCCCGGGACCCACGAAGCTTTCTTT,CAISAPGTHEAFF
TRBV5-4,.,.,TRBJ1-1,TGTGCCAGCAGTTCTAGGGGAGTTGGTGAAGCTTTCTTT,CASSSRGVGEAFF
TRBV4-3,.,.,TRBJ1-1,TGCGCCAGCAGCCAAGAACAGCATGTAAACACTGAAGCTTTCTTT,CASSQEQHVNTEAFF
TRBV28,.,.,TRBJ2-3,TGTGCCAGCAGCTTGTATAGGGCAGATACGCAGTATTTT,CASSLYRADTQYF
TRBV11-3,.,once,TRBJ1-5,TGTGCCAGCAGCTTAGGGGGCAGCTTTTTAAGCAATCAGCCCCAGCATTTT,CASSLGGSFLSNQPQHF
TRBV10-3,TRBD1,.,TRBJ2-2,TGTGCCATCAGTGGAACAGGGGTGGCCGGGGAGCTGTTTTTT,CAISGTGVAGELFF
TRBV18,.,.,TRBJ1-5,TGTGCCAGCTCACCAAGTAAGGGGAGTAGCAATCAGCCCCAGCATTTT,CASSPSKGSSNQPQHF
TRBV3-1/TRBV3-2,.,.,TRBJ2-4,TGTGCCAGCAGCCAAGCCCCGGACGGGGTTTCGATTCAGTACTTC,CASSQAPDGVSIQYF
TRBV3-1/TRBV3-2,.,few,TRBJ1-5,TGTGCCATCATTCCCCGGGGGGACCTGGAGCCCCAGCATTTT,CAIIPRGDLEPQHF
TRBV6-6,.,.,TRBJ2-7,TGTGCCAGCGGGGATTGGGGCTCCTACGAGCAGTACTTC,CASGDWGSYEQYF
TRBV28,TRBD1,.,TRBJ1-2,TGTGCCAGCAGCTATAGGACAGGATCGTGGAATGGCTACACCTTC,CASSYRTGSWNGYTF
TRBV18,.,.,TRBJ1-5,TGTGCCAGCTCACCCAGACCTCGGAGCAATCAGCCCCAGCATTTT,CASSPRPRSNQPQHF
TRBV6-6,TRBD1,.,TRBJ1-2,TGTGCCAGCAGTTACAGCGACGGACAGGGGTATGGCTACACCTTC,CASSYSDGQGYGYTF